This is a list of T cell receptor beta chains from one sample in a study of T cell repertoires in cytomegalovirus infection. Using its own MiXCR run on the reads, TCRdb lists one record per CDR3 protein. The sample lists 110,000 to 150,000 distinct CDR3 sequences, around 32% occurring once. Antigen specificity for these receptors is unknown. The sequenced sample was CD8+ T cells from cultured PBMCs, obtained from culture after CMV antigen stimulation. Receptors originate from a human donor in good health (CMV status not recorded). Some clones in this sample may be carry-over from other donors' samples. Both conserved end residues are part of each CDR3. A D gene is named only where the DNA matches it firmly. The size of a clone is reported for some rows only, either as once, few or many, or as a class for expanded clones.

size | D | J | V | CDR3 | DNA
NA | TRBD1 | TRBJ2-5 | TRBV11-2 | CASSWTGGLQETQYF | TGTGCCAGCAGCTGGACAGGGGGCCTACAAGAGACCCAGTACTTC
NA | NA | TRBJ1-5 | TRBV20-1 | CSAGRGGRQPQHF | TGCAGTGCCGGGCGTGGTGGGCGTCAGCCCCAGCATTTT
NA | NA | TRBJ1-2 | TRBV12-3/TRBV12-4 | CASSSGAGYTF | TGTGCCAGCAGTTCGGGGGCTGGCTACACCTTC
many | TRBD2 | TRBJ2-3 | TRBV11-2 | CASSFISGARDTQYF | TGTGCCAGCAGTTTCATTAGCGGGGCCAGGGATACGCAGTATTTT
few | TRBD1 | TRBJ2-7 | TRBV7-9 | CASSGNRDRGYEQYF | TGTGCCAGCAGCGGGAACCGGGACAGGGGATACGAGCAGTACTTC
few | NA | TRBJ2-3 | TRBV6-1 | CASRGLTDTQYF | TGTGCCAGCAGGGGCCTCACAGATACGCAGTATTTT
few | NA | TRBJ2-5 | TRBV7-6 | CASSLFSRGPQETQYF | TGTGCCAGCAGCTTATTCTCGCGGGGGCCCCAAGAGACCCAGTACTTC
NA | TRBD2 | TRBJ2-7 | TRBV12-5 | CASGSTAGGPSYEQYF | TGTGCTAGTGGTTCAACCGCGGGGGGGCCCTCCTACGAGCAGTACTTC
NA | NA | TRBJ2-7 | TRBV7-9 | CASSFEEISSYEQYF | TGTGCCAGCAGCTTCGAGGAAATAAGCTCCTACGAGCAGTACTTC
few | NA | TRBJ2-3 | TRBV2 | CASSEAAGFTDTQYF | TGTGCCAGCAGTGAAGCGGCAGGGTTTACAGATACGCAGTATTTT
NA | NA | TRBJ1-2 | TRBV4-1 | CASSQGWTAVTF | TGCGCCAGCAGCCAAGGTTGGACAGCCGTCACCTTC
NA | NA | TRBJ1-2 | TRBV6-5 | CASSYHISYGYTF | TGTGCCAGCAGTTACCACATCTCCTATGGCTACACCTTC
few | NA | TRBJ1-2 | TRBV27 | CASSLTGYRYGYTF | TGTGCCAGCAGCCTTACAGGGTATCGCTATGGCTACACCTTC
few | TRBD2 | TRBJ2-1 | TRBV11-2 | CASSLATGLGDEQFF | TGTGCCAGCAGCTTAGCAACGGGACTAGGGGATGAGCAGTTCTTC
few | NA | TRBJ2-3 | TRBV7-2 | CASSLVLASRDTQYF | TGTGCCAGCAGCTTAGTTTTGGCCTCGCGGGATACGCAGTATTTT
many | NA | TRBJ2-3 | TRBV19 | CASSIGGGLASQYF | TGTGCCAGTAGTATAGGAGGAGGGTTGGCGTCGCAGTATTTT
NA | TRBD1 | TRBJ2-2 | TRBV7-9 | CASTWTGSYGELFF | TGTGCCAGCACCTGGACAGGGTCTTACGGGGAGCTGTTTTTT
NA | TRBD1 | TRBJ2-5 | TRBV7-2 | CASSLGPGQQKTQYF | TGTGCCAGCAGCTTAGGTCCGGGACAGCAAAAGACCCAGTACTTC
NA | TRBD1 | TRBJ1-1 | TRBV29-1 | CSLRQGAKAEAFF | TGCAGCTTACGACAGGGGGCTAAGGCTGAAGCTTTCTTT
NA | NA | TRBJ2-3 | TRBV12-3/TRBV12-4 | CASSLAAWDTQYF | TGTGCCAGCAGTTTAGCGGCATGGGATACGCAGTATTTT
NA | NA | TRBJ2-7 | TRBV2 | CASTGTHEQYF | TGTGCCAGCACCGGGACTCACGAGCAGTACTTC
NA | NA | TRBJ1-1 | TRBV4-1 | CASSQEGRGTEAFF | TGCGCCAGCAGCCAAGAAGGCAGGGGCACTGAAGCTTTCTTT
few | NA | TRBJ2-1 | TRBV27 | CASKLALAYNEQFF | TGTGCCAGCAAACTAGCCCTCGCCTACAATGAGCAGTTCTTC
few | NA | TRBJ2-2 | TRBV6-1 | CASSEGLAYTGELFF | TGTGCCAGCAGTGAAGGGCTAGCGTACACCGGGGAGCTGTTTTTT
NA | NA | TRBJ2-7 | TRBV7-6 | CASSPRTDAYEQYF | TGTGCCAGCAGCCCGAGGACGGACGCCTACGAGCAGTACTTC
NA | NA | TRBJ2-7 | TRBV11-2 | CASSLTGARNEQYF | TGTGCCAGCAGCCTGACTGGGGCGAGGAACGAGCAGTACTTC
NA | NA | TRBJ1-1 | TRBV7-6 | CASSLAGETLEAFF | TGTGCCAGCAGCTTAGCAGGGGAGACACTTGAAGCTTTCTTT
NA | NA | TRBJ1-5 | TRBV7-1 | CASSRTGKQPQHF | TGTGCCAGCAGCCGGACGGGGAAACAGCCCCAGCATTTT
NA | NA | TRBJ1-5 | TRBV20-1 | CSTHYGGLTGFGQPQHF | TGCAGTACCCACTACGGGGGCCTTACAGGGTTTGGCCAGCCCCAGCATTTT
many | TRBD1 | TRBJ2-5 | TRBV2 | CASRELGQFQETQYF | TGTGCCAGCAGGGAACTGGGACAGTTCCAAGAGACCCAGTACTTC
NA | NA | TRBJ2-5 | TRBV7-9 | CASSLQGTGKTQYF | TGTGCCAGCAGCTTGCAGGGGACTGGAAAGACCCAGTACTTC
NA | NA | TRBJ1-1 | TRBV15 | CATSPGTEAFF | TGTGCCACCAGCCCGGGGACTGAAGCTTTCTTT
many | NA | TRBJ2-2 | TRBV27 | CASGWQAPNTGELFF | TGTGCCAGCGGTTGGCAGGCCCCGAACACCGGGGAGCTGTTTTTT
few | NA | TRBJ1-2 | TRBV29-1 | CSVDVGGRGYTF | TGCAGCGTTGACGTAGGGGGACGCGGCTACACCTTC
few | NA | TRBJ2-5 | TRBV5-1 | CASSLGHDEETQYF | TGCGCCAGCAGCTTGGGGCATGACGAAGAGACCCAGTACTTC
few | TRBD2 | TRBJ2-5 | TRBV6-2/TRBV6-3 | CASSYQVAGVHQETQYF | TGTGCCAGCAGTTACCAAGTAGCGGGGGTACACCAAGAGACCCAGTACTTC
NA | TRBD2 | TRBJ2-7 | TRBV15 | CATSGSTSGATEQYF | TGTGCCACCAGCGGCTCGACTAGCGGGGCAACAGAGCAGTACTTC
few | TRBD2 | TRBJ2-5 | TRBV11-2 | CASSLAFGLAGEETQYF | TGTGCCAGCAGCTTAGCCTTTGGACTAGCGGGGGAAGAGACCCAGTACTTC
few | NA | TRBJ1-1 | TRBV11-2 | CASSLILGVGTEAFF | TGTGCCAGCAGCTTAATTCTCGGGGTTGGTACTGAAGCTTTCTTT
many | TRBD1 | TRBJ2-7 | TRBV7-8 | CASGQGLYEQYF | TGTGCCAGCGGACAGGGACTCTACGAGCAGTACTTC
NA | NA | TRBJ1-2 | TRBV30 | CAWSVVTDYGYTF | TGTGCCTGGAGTGTGGTTACAGACTATGGCTACACCTTC
NA | NA | TRBJ1-5 | TRBV3-1 | CASSQDPIYSNQPQHF | TGTGCCAGCAGCCAAGATCCCATCTATAGCAATCAGCCCCAGCATTTT
NA | NA | TRBJ2-1 | TRBV4-2 | CASSLLDGSYNEQFF | TGTGCCAGCAGCCTCCTTGATGGCTCCTACAATGAGCAGTTCTTC
NA | NA | TRBJ2-7 | TRBV7-9 | CASSLGANEQYF | TGTGCCAGCAGCTTGGGGGCGAACGAGCAGTACTTC
many | NA | TRBJ2-2 | TRBV5-1 | CASSMESPNTGELFF | TGCGCCAGCTCAATGGAGTCCCCGAACACCGGGGAGCTGTTTTTT
few | NA | TRBJ2-3 | TRBV14 | CASSQDRSDTQYF | TGTGCCAGCAGCCAAGATCGGTCAGATACGCAGTATTTT
NA | NA | TRBJ2-5 | TRBV4-1 | CASSQDYPQFETQYF | TGCGCCAGCAGCCAAGATTACCCTCAGTTTGAGACCCAGTACTTC